A single sample gave rise to the 8 T cell receptor beta chains below, sequenced in a study of cytomegalovirus exposure and HLA in healthy donors. The PCR was carried out with 60 Vbeta primers and 13 Jbeta primers. Sequencing used immunoSEQ multiplex PCR; TCRdb keeps in-frame clones, though not all of them. Among approximately 180,000 clones listed, around 80% were seen once. Material for sequencing was PBMCs. The receptors come from a woman in her sixties or seventies in good health and CMV-seropositive.

The sample holds a few counts of this clone. The chain carries TRBV28 and TRBJ1-2; unclear D gene. With 6 bases removed from V and 6 bases from J, the gap between germline ends came to 8 bases. The CDR3 extends over 11 amino acids. Germline lookup yields CDR1 MDHEN and CDR2 SYDVKM. The CDR3 loop is CASSWPDGYTF. CDR3 nucleotide sequence: TGTGCCAGCAGCTGGCCAGATGGCTACACCTTC.

This rearrangement joins TRBV7-3 to TRBJ1-4, with D perhaps matching TRBD1 (6 bases). This CDR3 is built from 19 residues. The germline CDR1 and CDR2 sequences are SGHTA and FQGTGA. Trimming removed 2 bases from V and 0 bases from J, with 19 bases in between. In DNA form, the CDR3 reads TGTGCCAGCAGCTTATGGTCTGGCAGGGGTCTACCAACTAATGAAAAACTGTTTTTT. As protein: CASSLWSGRGLPTNEKLFF.

The chain carries TRBV7-2 and TRBJ2-7, with D perhaps matching TRBD2 (5 bases). Germline CDR1 SGHTA, CDR2 FQGNSA. CDR3 size: 17 residues. Trimming took 5 bases from V and 4 from J, leaving 24 bases between them. The CDR3 DNA sequence: TGTGCCAGCAGCCCGAGGGCGGATCTGACCACCCGTTACGAGCAGTACTTC. Its protein is CASSPRADLTTRYEQYF.

The chain's CDR3 is CASSFGTGLYEQYF. The CDR3 DNA reads TGTGCCAGCAGCTTCGGGACAGGGCTCTACGAGCAGTACTTC. The chain employs TRBV5-6 and TRBJ2-7; TRBD1 agrees at 9 bases. This CDR3 comprises 14 residues. V dropped 2 bases and J dropped 3; count of bases not matched to a gene: 3. CDR1 SGHDT and CDR2 YYEEEE come from the germline V gene.

The chain links TRBV7-3 to TRBJ2-1; 7 bases map to TRBD2. Trimming cost V 5 bases and J 4 bases; bases outside gene matches: 11. There are 16 residues in the CDR3. Germline V gene lookup returns CDR1 SGHTA and CDR2 FQGTGA. This chain's CDR3 is CASSPSMASGYNEQFF. CDR3 bases: TGTGCCAGCAGCCCCTCAATGGCTAGCGGTTACAATGAGCAGTTCTTC. Together with reference TRBV7-3 and TRBJ2-1, the CDR3 gives the full variable domain: GAGVSQTPSNKVTEKGKYVELRCDPISGHTALYWYRQSLGQGPEFLIYFQGTGAADDSGLPNDRFFAVRPEGSVSTLKIQRTERGDSAVYLCASSPSMASGYNEQFFGPGTRLTVL.

V gene TRBV2 combines with J gene TRBJ2-7, with 8 bases identical to TRBD1. The CDR3 loop spans 14 amino acids. From germline, CDR1 is SNHLY and CDR2 FYNNEI. After removal of 6 bases from V and 7 bases from J, the junction contained 11 bases not matched to a gene. CDR3 residues: CASSALSGGREQYF. In DNA, the CDR3 is TGTGCCAGCAGCGCCCTCTCAGGGGGCCGGGAGCAGTACTTC.

V gene TRBV7-2 combines with J gene TRBJ2-1; TRBD1 is a possible D gene (6 bases). Germline values: CDR1 SGHTA, CDR2 FQGNSA. The CDR3 covers 12 residues. V dropped 5 bases and J dropped 12 bases, with 14 bases sitting between them. The CDR3 region is CASSLPPQGQFF. DNA for the CDR3: TGTGCCAGCAGCCTTCCACCACAGGGGCAGTTCTTC. Drawing the rest from reference TRBV7-2 and TRBJ2-1, the complete variable domain is GAGVSQSPSNKVTEKGKDVELRCDPISGHTALYWYRQSLGQGLEFLIYFQGNSAPDKSGLPSDRFSAERTGGSVSTLTIQRTQQEDSAVYLCASSLPPQGQFFGPGTRLTVL.

This chain joins TRBV5-5 and TRBJ2-7; 13 bases match TRBD2. This CDR3 contains 19 residues. Germline CDR1 is SGHKS and CDR2 is YYEKEE (reference sequence). J gave up 0 bases and V 1 base, and 10 bases lay outside the gene matches. The CDR3 bases are TGTGCCAGCAGCTTGAGAGGAAGACTAGCGGGAGGAAGCTCCTACGAGCAGTACTTC. Residues: CASSLRGRLAGGSSYEQYF.